Shown below are 15 T cell receptor beta chains from a single sample sequenced in a study of vaccination and CD4 T cells after COVID-19. The Oncomine TCR Beta short-read assay generated sequence data from the DNA of cultured CD4+ T cells. Each CDR3 protein is one row after TCRdb ran MiXCR on the PCR reads. In the table there are roughly 20,000 distinct CDR3 sequences, 45% to 60% of which are singletons. These TCRs' antigens remain unknown. Treatment reported: roughly ten-day PBMC culture with coronavirus spike peptide pools or control peptides (ViraFEST assay). The sequencing sample was made of CD4+ T cells from blood, cultured in vitro. Every receptor here comes from a human donor who had recovered from COVID-19.

V is TRBV19 and J is TRBJ2-2; 7 nucleotides line up with TRBD2. The CDR3 contains 15 residues. Losses at the gene ends were 5 bases for V and 7 bases for J; bases not matched to a gene: 10. The germline CDR1 and CDR2 sequences are LNHDA and SQIVND (reference sequence). The CDR3 bases are TGTGCCAGTAGTCAGCGGGAATCTGGTGGCGGGGAGCTGTTTTTT. It is translated as CASSQRESGGGELFF.

The J gene is TRBJ2-7, the V gene TRBV5-1, with TRBD2 matching 10 bases. Germline CDR1 reads SGHRS; CDR2 reads YFSETQ. The CDR3 covers 13 residues. After removal of 7 bases from V and 4 bases from J, the junction contained 5 bases not matched to a gene. The CDR3 coding sequence is TGCGCCAGCGCGGATAGCGGGAGGTACGAGCAGTACTTC. Its translation: CASADSGRYEQYF.

This sequence joins TRBV5-1 and TRBJ2-5; possibly TRBD1 or TRBD2 for D (6 bases each). Germline-derived CDR1 and CDR2 are SGHRS and YFSETQ. V shed 4 bases and J shed 2 bases, with 15 bases lying between them. There are 15 residues in the CDR3. CDR3 residues: CASSPGPGAQETQYF. The CDR3 nucleotides are TGCGCCAGCAGCCCTGGTCCGGGGGCGCAAGAGACCCAGTACTTC.

V and J are TRBV19 and TRBJ1-1, with D hard to call. The germline V and J ends were trimmed by 4 bases and 6 bases, with 12 bases remaining between them. CDR1 is LNHDA, CDR2 SQIVND, per germline (reference sequence). The CDR3 runs to 13 residues. CDR3 in DNA: TGTGCCAGTAGTAGATCCCGTGAAGCTGAAGCTTTCTTT. Translated, it gives CASSRSREAEAFF.

This clonotype occurred a few times. The chain combines TRBV4-1 with TRBJ2-1; 9 bases are shared with TRBD1. Germline-derived CDR1 and CDR2 are MGHRA and YSYEKL. With 0 bases clipped from V and 9 bases from J, the junction kept 9 bases outside the gene matches. CDR3 length: 16 amino acids. This CDR3 reads CASSQDSVRQGVEQFF. The CDR3 nucleotides read TGCGCCAGCAGCCAAGATTCGGTTCGACAGGGGGTTGAGCAGTTCTTC.

This chain uses TRBV29-1 with TRBJ1-1; TRBD1 is a possible D gene (6 bases). The ends were cut back, 5 bases at V and 4 bases at J, with 20 bases in the middle. The CDR3 totals 15 residues. CDR1 SQVTM and CDR2 ANQGSEA come from the germline V gene. The CDR3 here is CSVLETGSGSTEAFF. CDR3 nucleotides: TGCAGCGTTCTTGAGACAGGTTCGGGTAGCACTGAAGCTTTCTTT.

The chain joins TRBV20-1 to TRBJ2-1, with D tentatively TRBD2 (5 bases). Looked up from germline, CDR1 is DFQATT and CDR2 is SNEGSKA (reference sequence). The CDR3 loop spans 12 amino acids. Deletions cut 6 bases from V and 4 bases from J, with 10 bases between. The CDR3 loop reads CSATGSYNEQFF. As DNA, the CDR3 is TGCAGTGCGACGGGGTCATACAATGAGCAGTTCTTC.

This clonotype was seen only a few times. The chain employs TRBV20-1 and TRBJ1-4; 9 bases agree with TRBD1. The CDR3 is 13 amino acids. CDR1 and CDR2 from the germline V gene are DFQATT and SNEGSKA (reference sequence). The junction had 3 bases not matched to a gene; V was cut back by 5 bases and J by 5 bases. CDR3 nucleotides: TGCAGTGCTGCTGGGACAGGGAATGAAAAACTGTTTTTT. Residues: CSAAGTGNEKLFF.

The CDR3 DNA follows: TGCAGTGCTAGTGGACTAGCGGGAGAGGGGGGCACAGATACGCAGTATTTT. It specifies CSASGLAGEGGTDTQYF. J is TRBJ2-3 and V is TRBV20-1; 13 bases map to TRBD2. This CDR3 is 17 amino acids long. Germline assignment: CDR1 DFQATT and CDR2 SNEGSKA (reference sequence). After removal of 3 bases from V and 1 base from J, the junction contained 7 bases not matched to a gene.

This clonotype was detected a few times. The rearrangement links TRBV6-1 to TRBJ2-7, with D unclear. Germline CDR1 reads MNHNS; CDR2 reads SASEGT. V gave up 6 bases and J gave up 5 bases, with 11 bases separating them. The CDR3 runs to 12 residues. The CDR3 nucleotides read TGTGCCAGCAGCCCACACCGGGACGAGCAGTACTTC. Protein product: CASSPHRDEQYF.

This clonotype has just a few counts. The genes are TRBV20-1 and TRBJ2-2; D perhaps matches TRBD1 (6 bases). This CDR3 region has 16 residues. CDR1 is DFQATT and CDR2 is SNEGSKA in the germline V gene (reference sequence). Trimming shortened V by 0 bases and J by 3 bases, and 14 bases separated the two germline ends. CDR3 sequence (DNA): TGCAGTGCTAGAGATCTGGGGAAGGGGGACACCGGGGAGCTGTTTTTT. It codes for CSARDLGKGDTGELFF.

The chain is built from TRBV12-3 or TRBV12-4 and TRBJ2-1, with 10 bases fitting TRBD2. The CDR3 extends over 15 amino acids. Trimming took 6 bases from V and 7 from J; bases not matched to a gene: 9. In nucleotides, the CDR3 is TGTGCCAGCAGCCCTAGCGGGGGAGGTGGTAATGAGCAGTTCTTC. Translating gives CASSPSGGGGNEQFF.

The rearrangement joins TRBV4-3 to TRBJ2-7; the D call may be TRBD1 or TRBD2 (5 bases each). CDR3 length equals 15 residues. V was trimmed by 0 bases and J by 4 bases, leaving 13 bases between them. Germline V CDR1 and CDR2: LGHNA, YSLEER. CDR3: CASSQDSGTGYEQYF. The CDR3 nucleotides are TGCGCCAGCAGCCAAGATTCCGGGACGGGATACGAGCAGTACTTC.

The CDR3 reads CASSLYGTDARPLHF. CDR3 nucleotide sequence: TGTGCCAGCAGTTTATATGGGACAGATGCTCGACCCCTCCACTTT. The rearrangement links TRBV28 to TRBJ1-6; TRBD1 agrees at 7 bases. V trimming: 1 base; J trimming: 12 bases; junction bases outside the gene matches: 9. The CDR3 consists of 15 residues. Per germline, CDR1 MDHEN and CDR2 SYDVKM.

This clonotype was found once. The chain combines TRBV19 with TRBJ1-1; weak D call: TRBD1 (5 bases). Germline assignment: CDR1 LNHDA and CDR2 SQIVND (reference sequence). Trimming left V 3 bases short and J 5 bases short, with 13 bases between. The CDR3 extends over 14 amino acids. The CDR3 sequence: CASSIQGRGTEAFF. In DNA, the CDR3 is TGTGCCAGTAGTATTCAGGGTAGGGGAACTGAAGCTTTCTTT. The full variable domain, completed using reference TRBV19 and TRBJ1-1, is DGGITQSPKYLFRKEGQNVTLSCEQNLNHDAMYWYRQDPGQGLRLIYYSQIVNDFQKGDIAEGYSVSREKKESFPLTVTSAQKNPTAFYLCASSIQGRGTEAFFGQGTRLTVV.